This TCR beta chain emerged from a study of blood T cell repertoires in COVID-19. Study as a whole: The United States, Italy and Spain supplied acute and convalescent COVID-19 samples. Sample material is recorded as cDNA or gDNA derived from T cells, B-cell-depleted T cells, or PBMCs.

Looked up from germline, CDR1 is MNHNS and CDR2 is SASEGT. The CDR3 is made up of 15 amino acids. As concerns this clone: At one end, the junction sequence differs from germline, possibly due to a read error.

As handled by the study authors: By means of reference gene primer amplification, nucleated cell counts were estimated. Some clones are missing from TCRdb's copy, which holds only in-frame ones; the method was immunoSEQ multiplex PCR. V and J calls and clone size come straight from that table; D and trimming were deduced from the DNA. The sample carries 200,000 to 250,000 clones, roughly 83% recorded once. V usage is TRBV6-1 and J usage is TRBJ1-2, with TRBD1 matching 7 bases. The receptor was isolated from a man older than 75 with acute or convalescent COVID-19. Sequenced input: peripheral blood. CDR3 loop: CASSDRGAPAFGCTF. The CDR3 bases are TGTGCCAGCAGTGACAGGGGGGCGCCGGCCTTCGGCTGCACCTTC.